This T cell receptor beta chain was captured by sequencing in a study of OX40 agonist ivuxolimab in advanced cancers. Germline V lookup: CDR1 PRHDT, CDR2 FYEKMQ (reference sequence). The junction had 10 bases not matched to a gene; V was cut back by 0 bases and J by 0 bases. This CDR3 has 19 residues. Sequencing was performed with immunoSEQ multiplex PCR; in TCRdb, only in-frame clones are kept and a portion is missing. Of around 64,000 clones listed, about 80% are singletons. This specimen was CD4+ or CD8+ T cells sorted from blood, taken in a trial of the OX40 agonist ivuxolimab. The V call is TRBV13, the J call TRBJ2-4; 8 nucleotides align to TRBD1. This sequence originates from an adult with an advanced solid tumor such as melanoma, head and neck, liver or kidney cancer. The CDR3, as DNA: TGTGCCAGCAGCTTAGGCCGGGACAGGTGGGATATAGCCAAAAACATTCAGTACTTC. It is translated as CASSLGRDRWDIAKNIQYF.